Listed below are T cell receptor beta chains from one sample, sequenced in a study of T cell responses to AZD1222 COVID-19 vaccine. This table comes from immunoSEQ multiplex PCR, and its TCRdb copy is limited to in-frame clones, with some not included. The sample has roughly 150,000 clones; under 90% are singletons. This specimen consisted of peripheral blood, obtained 28 days after the second AZD1222 dose. Every receptor here comes from an adult who received the AZD1222 COVID-19 vaccine. The CDR3 runs from the conserved cysteine through the conserved F or W. The D gene is left open where the match is weak. The size field is filled for only some rows; it gives once, few, many or a size class.

few,TRBJ2-1,.,TRBV28,CASGRNNEQFF,TGTGCCAGCGGTAGGAACAATGAGCAGTTCTTC
.,TRBJ1-2,.,TRBV9,CASSVDGSSNYGYTF,TGTGCCAGCAGCGTAGACGGCAGTTCGAACTATGGCTACACCTTC
.,TRBJ2-7,.,TRBV28,CASSRSVDVLSSYEQYF,TGTGCCAGCAGTAGAAGTGTCGACGTCCTCAGCTCCTACGAGCAGTACTTC
few,TRBJ1-2,.,TRBV6-2/TRBV6-3,CASSSTAIGTF,TGTGCCAGCAGTTCTACCGCAATAGGTACCTTC
.,TRBJ1-5,.,TRBV10-3,CAISEGTSREPQHF,TGTGCCATCAGTGAGGGGACCTCTAGGGAGCCCCAGCATTTT
.,TRBJ2-1,.,TRBV7-8,CASSPRVGKQFF,TGTGCCAGCAGCCCCCGGGTGGGCAAGCAGTTCTTC
.,TRBJ1-5,TRBD1,TRBV2,CASSGDRGWPQHF,TGTGCCAGCAGTGGGGACAGGGGGTGGCCCCAGCATTTT
.,TRBJ1-6,.,TRBV7-9,CASSPKGNSPLHF,TGTGCCAGCAGCCCAAAGGGGAATTCACCCCTCCACTTT
.,TRBJ1-6,.,TRBV9,CASSVGAPGSPLHF,TGTGCCAGCAGCGTGGGGGCCCCGGGTTCACCCCTCCACTTT
.,TRBJ2-1,.,TRBV6-5,CASSEEGQRGEQFF,TGTGCCAGCAGCGAGGAGGGACAGCGGGGTGAGCAGTTCTTC
.,TRBJ1-1,.,TRBV7-2,CASSLGNRNTEAFF,TGTGCCAGCAGCTTAGGCAACAGAAACACTGAAGCTTTCTTT
.,TRBJ2-1,TRBD1,TRBV5-1,CASGPGQPTYNEQFF,TGCGCCAGCGGCCCGGGACAGCCTACCTACAATGAGCAGTTCTTC
.,TRBJ2-1,TRBD1,TRBV5-1,CASSPRDRAYNEQFF,TGCGCCAGCAGCCCCCGGGACAGGGCGTACAATGAGCAGTTCTTC
.,TRBJ1-1,.,TRBV3-1/TRBV3-2,CASSRTEAAEAFF,TGTGCCAGCAGCCGGACAGAAGCGGCTGAAGCTTTCTTT
once,TRBJ2-1,TRBD2,TRBV29-1,CSVDTGGIFNEQFF,TGCAGCGTTGACACGGGAGGGATCTTCAATGAGCAGTTCTTC